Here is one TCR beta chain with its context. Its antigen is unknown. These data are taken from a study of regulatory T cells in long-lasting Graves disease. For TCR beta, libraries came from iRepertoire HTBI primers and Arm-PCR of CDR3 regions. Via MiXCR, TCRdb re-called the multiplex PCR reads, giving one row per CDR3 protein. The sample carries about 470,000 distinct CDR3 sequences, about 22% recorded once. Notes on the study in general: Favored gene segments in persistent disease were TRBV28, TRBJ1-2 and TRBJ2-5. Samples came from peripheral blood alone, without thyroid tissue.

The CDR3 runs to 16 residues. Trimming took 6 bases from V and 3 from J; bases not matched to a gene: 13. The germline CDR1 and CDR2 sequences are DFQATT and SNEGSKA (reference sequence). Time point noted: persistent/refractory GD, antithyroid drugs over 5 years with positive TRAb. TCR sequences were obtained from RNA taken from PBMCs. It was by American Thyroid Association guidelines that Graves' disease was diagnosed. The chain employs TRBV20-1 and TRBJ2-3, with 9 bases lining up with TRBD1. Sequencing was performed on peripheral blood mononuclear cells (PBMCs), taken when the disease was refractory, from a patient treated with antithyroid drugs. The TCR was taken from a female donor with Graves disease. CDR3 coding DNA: TGCAGTGCCCACCACAGTAACAGGGGGCCGACAGATACGCAGTATTTT. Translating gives CSAHHSNRGPTDTQYF.